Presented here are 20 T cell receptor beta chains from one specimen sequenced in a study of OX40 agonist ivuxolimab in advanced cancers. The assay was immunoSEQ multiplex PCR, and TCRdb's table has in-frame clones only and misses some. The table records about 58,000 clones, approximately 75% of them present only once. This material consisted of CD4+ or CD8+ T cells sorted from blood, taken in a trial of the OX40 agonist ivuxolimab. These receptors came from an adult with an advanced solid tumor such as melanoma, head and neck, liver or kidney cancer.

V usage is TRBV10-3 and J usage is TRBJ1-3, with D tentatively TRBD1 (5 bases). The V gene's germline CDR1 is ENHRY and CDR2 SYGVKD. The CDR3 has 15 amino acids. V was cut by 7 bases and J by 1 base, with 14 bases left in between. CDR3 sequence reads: CAITTDTLSGNTIYF. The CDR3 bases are TGTGCCATCACCACGGACACGTTATCTGGAAACACCATATATTTT.

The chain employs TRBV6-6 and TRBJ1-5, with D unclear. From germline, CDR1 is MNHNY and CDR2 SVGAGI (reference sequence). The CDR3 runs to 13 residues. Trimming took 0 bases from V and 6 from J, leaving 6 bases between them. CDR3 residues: CASSYSRAQPQHF. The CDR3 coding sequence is TGTGCCAGCAGTTACTCGCGGGCTCAGCCCCAGCATTTT.

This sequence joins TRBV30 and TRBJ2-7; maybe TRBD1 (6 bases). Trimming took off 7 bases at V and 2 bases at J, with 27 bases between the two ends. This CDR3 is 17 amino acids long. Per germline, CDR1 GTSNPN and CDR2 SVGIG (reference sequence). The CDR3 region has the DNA TGTGCCTTGGCCCCGGAGGTCCACAGGGTGTCCCCCTACGAGCAGTACTTC. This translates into CALAPEVHRVSPYEQYF.

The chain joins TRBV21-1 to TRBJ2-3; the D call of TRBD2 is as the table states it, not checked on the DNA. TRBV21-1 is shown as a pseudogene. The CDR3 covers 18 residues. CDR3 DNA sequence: TGTGCCAGCAGCAAAGCGCCTAGCGGGGGGCTGCTCACAGATACGCAGTATTTT. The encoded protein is CASSKAPSGGLLTDTQYF.

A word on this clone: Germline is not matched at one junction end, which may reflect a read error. CDR3 protein: CASSLAGRSTDAQYF. DNA of the CDR3: TGTGCCAGCAGCTTGGCTGGCAGGTCCACAGATGCGCAGTATTTT. The V gene is TRBV5-4, the J gene TRBJ2-3; D is uncertain. Germline-derived CDR1 and CDR2 are SGHNT and YYREEE (reference sequence). There are 15 residues in the CDR3.

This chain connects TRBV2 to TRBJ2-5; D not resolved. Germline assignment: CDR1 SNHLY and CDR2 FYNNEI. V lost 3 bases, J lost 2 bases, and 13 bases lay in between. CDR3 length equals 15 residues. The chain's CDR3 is CASSEVSSVQETQYF. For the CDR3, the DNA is TGTGCCAGCAGTGAGGTTAGCTCCGTACAAGAGACCCAGTACTTC.

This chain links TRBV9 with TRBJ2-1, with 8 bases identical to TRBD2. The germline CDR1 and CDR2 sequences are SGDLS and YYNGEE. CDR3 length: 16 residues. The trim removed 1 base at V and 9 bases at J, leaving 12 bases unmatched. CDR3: CASSVLAGVEVGEQFF. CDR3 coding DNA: TGTGCCAGCAGCGTACTAGCGGGCGTTGAAGTGGGTGAGCAGTTCTTC.

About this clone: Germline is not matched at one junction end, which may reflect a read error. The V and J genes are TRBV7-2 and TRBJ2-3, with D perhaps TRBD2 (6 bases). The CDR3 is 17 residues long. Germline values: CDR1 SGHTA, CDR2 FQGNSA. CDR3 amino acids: CVSSLGVAAFSTDMQYF. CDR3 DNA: TGTGTCAGCAGCTTAGGGGTAGCGGCCTTTAGCACAGATATGCAGTATTTT.

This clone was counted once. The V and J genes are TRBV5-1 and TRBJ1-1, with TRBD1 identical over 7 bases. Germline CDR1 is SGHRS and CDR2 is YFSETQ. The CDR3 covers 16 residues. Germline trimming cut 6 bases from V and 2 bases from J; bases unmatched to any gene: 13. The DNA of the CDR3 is TGCGCCAGCATCGGACCGGGACAGATGTTAAACACTGAAGCTTTCTTT. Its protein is CASIGPGQMLNTEAFF.

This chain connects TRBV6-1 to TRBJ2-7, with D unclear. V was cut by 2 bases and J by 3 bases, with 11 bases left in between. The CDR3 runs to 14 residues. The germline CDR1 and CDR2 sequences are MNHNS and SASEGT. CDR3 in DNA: TGTGCCAGCAGTGAACAGTGGGCCAGCTACGAGCAGTACTTC. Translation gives CASSEQWASYEQYF.

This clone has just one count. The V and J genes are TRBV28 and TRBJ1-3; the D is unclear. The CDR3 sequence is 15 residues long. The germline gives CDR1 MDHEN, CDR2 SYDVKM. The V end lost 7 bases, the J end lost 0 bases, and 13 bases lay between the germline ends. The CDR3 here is CASTSSGISGNTIYF. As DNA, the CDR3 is TGTGCCAGCACTTCCTCCGGGATCTCTGGAAACACCATATATTTT.

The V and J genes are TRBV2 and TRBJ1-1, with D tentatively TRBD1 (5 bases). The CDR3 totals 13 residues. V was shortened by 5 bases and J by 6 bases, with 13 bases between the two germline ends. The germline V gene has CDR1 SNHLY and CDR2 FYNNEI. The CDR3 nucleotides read TGTGCCAGCAGTTCACAGGAGGCGGCTGAAGCTTTCTTT. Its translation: CASSSQEAAEAFF.

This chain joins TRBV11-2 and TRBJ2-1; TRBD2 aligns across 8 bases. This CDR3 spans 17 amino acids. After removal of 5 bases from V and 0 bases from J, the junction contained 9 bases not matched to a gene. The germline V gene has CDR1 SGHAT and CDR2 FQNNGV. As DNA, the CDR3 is TGTGCCAGCAGCCCCAGGACTAGCTTAAGCTCCTACAATGAGCAGTTCTTC. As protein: CASSPRTSLSSYNEQFF. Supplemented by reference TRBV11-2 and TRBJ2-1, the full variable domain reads EAGVAQSPRYKIIEKRQSVAFWCNPISGHATLYWYQQILGQGPKLLIQFQNNGVVDDSQLPKDRFSAERLKGVDSTLKIQPAKLEDSAVYLCASSPRTSLSSYNEQFFGPGTRLTVL.

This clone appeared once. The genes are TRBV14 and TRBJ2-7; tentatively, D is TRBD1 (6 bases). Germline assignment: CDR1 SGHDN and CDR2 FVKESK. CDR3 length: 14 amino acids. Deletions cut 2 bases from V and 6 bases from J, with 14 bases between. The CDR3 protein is CASSQQGSLSEQYF. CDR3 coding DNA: TGTGCCAGCAGCCAACAGGGGAGTTTGAGCGAGCAGTACTTC.

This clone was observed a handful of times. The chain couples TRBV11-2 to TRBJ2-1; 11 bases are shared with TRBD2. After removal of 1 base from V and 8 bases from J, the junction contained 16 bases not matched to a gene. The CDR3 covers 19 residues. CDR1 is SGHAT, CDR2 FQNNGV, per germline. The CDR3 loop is CASSLGFGQLAGGSHEQFF. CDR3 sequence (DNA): TGTGCCAGCAGCTTAGGGTTCGGTCAGCTAGCGGGGGGCAGCCATGAGCAGTTCTTC. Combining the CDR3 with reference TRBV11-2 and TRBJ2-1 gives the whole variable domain EAGVAQSPRYKIIEKRQSVAFWCNPISGHATLYWYQQILGQGPKLLIQFQNNGVVDDSQLPKDRFSAERLKGVDSTLKIQPAKLEDSAVYLCASSLGFGQLAGGSHEQFFGPGTRLTVL.

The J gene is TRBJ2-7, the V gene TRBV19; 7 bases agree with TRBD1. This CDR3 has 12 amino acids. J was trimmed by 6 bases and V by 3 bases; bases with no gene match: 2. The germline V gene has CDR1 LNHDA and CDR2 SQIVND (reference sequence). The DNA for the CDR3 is TGTGCCAGTAGTATGACAGGGCCCGAGCAGTACTTC. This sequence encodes CASSMTGPEQYF.

CDR3 amino acids: CASSFNLAGGTSTDTQYF. In DNA form, the CDR3 reads TGTGCCAGCAGCTTTAACCTAGCGGGGGGGACTAGCACAGATACGCAGTATTTT. The V gene is TRBV11-3, the J gene TRBJ2-3; 12 bases fit TRBD2. The V gene's germline CDR1 is SGHNT and CDR2 YENEEA. There are 18 residues in the CDR3. After removal of 3 bases from V and 0 bases from J, the junction contained 7 bases not matched to a gene.

The CDR3 protein is CSAGTSGGLRTDTQYF. DNA of the CDR3: TGCAGCGCAGGGACTAGCGGGGGGCTACGCACAGATACGCAGTATTTT. The V gene is TRBV29-1, the J gene TRBJ2-3; 15 nucleotides line up with TRBD2. The CDR3 is 16 amino acids. Germline-derived CDR1 and CDR2 are SQVTM and ANQGSEA. The ends lost 7 bases at V and 1 base at J; junction bases unmatched: 6.

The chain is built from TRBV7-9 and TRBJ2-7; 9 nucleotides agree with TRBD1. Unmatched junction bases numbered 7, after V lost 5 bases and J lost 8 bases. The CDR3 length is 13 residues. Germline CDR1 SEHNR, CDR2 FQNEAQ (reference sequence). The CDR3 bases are TGTGCCAGCAGCCCGGGACAGGGTGGGAAGCAGTACTTC. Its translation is CASSPGQGGKQYF. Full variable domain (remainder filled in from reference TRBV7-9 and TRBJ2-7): DTGVSQNPRHKITKRGQNVTFRCDPISEHNRLYWYRQTLGQGPEFLTYFQNEAQLEKSRLLSDRFSAERPKGSFSTLEIQRTEQGDSAMYLCASSPGQGGKQYFGPGTRLTVT.

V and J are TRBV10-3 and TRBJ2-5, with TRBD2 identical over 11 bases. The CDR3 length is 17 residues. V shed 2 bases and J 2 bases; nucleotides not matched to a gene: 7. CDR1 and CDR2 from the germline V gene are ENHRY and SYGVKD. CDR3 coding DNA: TGTGCCATCAGTGAGCCAAAACTAGCGGGGGCTCAAGAGACCCAGTACTTC. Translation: CAISEPKLAGAQETQYF.